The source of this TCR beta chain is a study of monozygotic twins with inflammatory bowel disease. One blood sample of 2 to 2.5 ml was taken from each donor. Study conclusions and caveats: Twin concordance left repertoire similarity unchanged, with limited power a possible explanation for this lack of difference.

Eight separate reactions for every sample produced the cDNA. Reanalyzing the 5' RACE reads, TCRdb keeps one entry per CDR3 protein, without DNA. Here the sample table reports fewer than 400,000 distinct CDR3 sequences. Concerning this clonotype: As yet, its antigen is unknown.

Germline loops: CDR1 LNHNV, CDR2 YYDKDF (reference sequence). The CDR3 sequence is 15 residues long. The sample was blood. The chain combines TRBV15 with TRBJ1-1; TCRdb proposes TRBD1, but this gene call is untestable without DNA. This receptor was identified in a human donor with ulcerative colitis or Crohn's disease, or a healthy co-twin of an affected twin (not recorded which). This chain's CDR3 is CATSVRRQGVGEAFF. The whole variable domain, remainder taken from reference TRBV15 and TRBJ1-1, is DAMVIQNPRYQVTQFGKPVTLSCSQTLNHNVMYWYQQKSSQAPKLLFHYYDKDFNNEADTPDNFQSRRPNTSFCFLDIRSPGLGDTAMYLCATSVRRQGVGEAFFGQGTRLTVV.